The 21 T cell receptor beta chains below were found in one sample sequenced in a study of monozygotic twins with inflammatory bowel disease. Reanalyzing the 5' RACE reads, TCRdb keeps one entry per CDR3 protein, without DNA. This table holds 200,000 to 250,000 distinct CDR3 sequences. Input material: blood. Receptor source: a human donor with ulcerative colitis or Crohn's disease, or a healthy co-twin of an affected twin (not recorded which).

This rearrangement joins TRBV6-1 to TRBJ1-4; TCRdb's D call, TRBD1, is unchecked because there is no DNA. The length of the CDR3 is 15 residues. Looked up from germline, CDR1 is MNHNS and CDR2 is SASEGT. The CDR3 reads CASERERNHNEKLFF.

The J gene is TRBJ2-3, the V gene TRBV7-3; the D gene TCRdb calls, TRBD1, cannot be checked with no DNA. Germline values: CDR1 SGHTA, CDR2 FQGTGA. The CDR3 loop spans 15 amino acids. The CDR3 spells CASSLTGTLPDTQYF.

V and J are TRBV20-1 and TRBJ2-7; TCRdb lists TRBD1, though no DNA is available to test this call. This CDR3 comprises 13 residues. CDR1 and CDR2 from the germline V gene are DFQATT and SNEGSKA (reference sequence). The CDR3 loop is CSARVPSSYEQYF.

The CDR3 reads CASSLSQSGDFSYEQYF. This sequence joins TRBV7-9 and TRBJ2-7; TCRdb outputs TRBD2, but without DNA this stays unchecked. This CDR3 spans 17 amino acids. Germline V CDR1 and CDR2: SEHNR, FQNEAQ (reference sequence).

This rearrangement joins TRBV7-9 to TRBJ1-5; TCRdb indicates TRBD1, and absent DNA this call remains unverified. CDR3 length: 15 residues. Per the germline V gene, CDR1 is SEHNR and CDR2 is FQNEAQ (reference sequence). CDR3 residues: CASSTGTGVNQPQHF.

This chain links TRBV27 with TRBJ1-1. This CDR3 is 13 amino acids long. CDR1 is MNHEY, CDR2 SMNVEV, per germline (reference sequence). CDR3 region: CASSLLGSHEAFF.

The CDR3 loop reads CASSPDPGPGAQHF. This rearrangement joins TRBV4-1 to TRBJ1-5; TCRdb indicates TRBD1, and absent DNA this call remains unverified. Germline lookup yields CDR1 MGHRA and CDR2 YSYEKL. This CDR3 is 14 amino acids long.

The genes are TRBV7-8 and TRBJ2-7; TCRdb's assignment of TRBD1 cannot be checked, as there is no DNA. This CDR3 is built from 15 residues. Germline CDR1 is SGHVS and CDR2 is FQNEAQ. CDR3 region: CASSSGTEGLDEQYF.

The chain's CDR3 is CASGLLSSGNTIYF. The rearrangement joins TRBV7-9 to TRBJ1-3. CDR3 length: 14 residues. Germline V CDR1 and CDR2: SEHNR, FQNEAQ (reference sequence).

The V and J genes are TRBV9 and TRBJ2-3. The CDR3 has 16 residues. Germline CDR1 reads SGDLS; CDR2 reads YYNGEE. CDR3 amino acids: CASSVAPEMGTDTQYF. Supplemented by reference TRBV9 and TRBJ2-3, the full variable domain reads DSGVTQTPKHLITATGQRVTLRCSPRSGDLSVYWYQQSLDQGLQFLIQYYNGEERAKGNILERFSAQQFPDLHSELNLSSLELGDSALYFCASSVAPEMGTDTQYFGPGTRLTVL.

The rearrangement joins TRBV5-1 to TRBJ1-6; the TCRdb D gene call, TRBD1, has no DNA to confirm it. Germline assignment: CDR1 SGHRS and CDR2 YFSETQ. The CDR3 has 15 residues. The CDR3 loop reads CASSFTGAGDSPLHF.

CDR3 region: CASSLQGWETQYF. V is TRBV5-1 and J is TRBJ2-5; TCRdb's D call of TRBD1 is untestable without DNA. The germline V gene encodes CDR1 SGHRS and CDR2 YFSETQ. This CDR3 has 13 residues. Complete variable domain (other parts from reference TRBV5-1 and TRBJ2-5): KAGVTQTPRYLIKTRGQQVTLSCSPISGHRSVSWYQQTPGQGLQFLFEYFSETQRNKGNFPGRFSGRQFSNSRSEMNVSTLELGDSALYLCASSLQGWETQYFGPGTRLLVL.

CDR3 loop: CSAALTDTQYF. V is TRBV20-1 and J is TRBJ2-3; TCRdb reports TRBD2, a call that lacks DNA to check it against. Germline assignment: CDR1 DFQATT and CDR2 SNEGSKA (reference sequence). The CDR3 has 11 residues.

The rearrangement uses TRBV3-1 and TRBJ1-5. Germline V CDR1 and CDR2: LGHDT, YNNKEL (reference sequence). This CDR3 spans 12 amino acids. This CDR3 reads CASGYSNQPQHF.

The V gene is TRBV12-5, the J gene TRBJ2-3; checking the TCRdb D call of TRBD2 is not possible without DNA. Germline CDR1 and CDR2: LGHNT and FRNRAP. CDR3 length: 13 amino acids. CDR3 sequence reads: CASGITSSPLQYF.

This chain joins TRBV5-1 and TRBJ2-3; TCRdb returns TRBD2, unconfirmable since there is no DNA. The CDR3 spans 15 residues. Per germline, CDR1 SGHRS and CDR2 YFSETQ. This chain's CDR3 is CASSSGLAETDTQYF.

V usage is TRBV14 and J usage is TRBJ1-5; the D call from TCRdb, TRBD1, cannot be confirmed without DNA. The germline V gene has CDR1 SGHDN and CDR2 FVKESK. The CDR3 loop spans 12 amino acids. The CDR3 protein is CASSRGNQPQHF.

The chain recombines TRBV5-5 with TRBJ2-1; lacking DNA, the TRBD1 call made by TCRdb goes unchecked. Germline CDR1 SGHKS, CDR2 YYEKEE (reference sequence). The CDR3 runs 13 residues. This CDR3 reads CASSIRDMAEQFF.

This chain connects TRBV4-1 to TRBJ2-5; TCRdb designates TRBD1, a call that cannot be tested without DNA. In germline, CDR1 is MGHRA, CDR2 YSYEKL. The CDR3 covers 13 residues. CDR3 region: CASSQVGVETQYF.

The chain is built from TRBV12-3 or TRBV12-4 and TRBJ1-5; no DNA is available, so the TRBD1 call from TCRdb remains unchecked. The CDR3 loop spans 13 amino acids. CDR3 in amino acids: CASSQQGGQPQHF.

This chain joins TRBV5-1 and TRBJ2-7. The CDR3 extends over 14 amino acids. Germline lookup yields CDR1 SGHRS and CDR2 YFSETQ. CDR3: CASSFSLISYEQYF.